The rows below give T cell receptor beta chains drawn from one sample of a study of OX40 agonist ivuxolimab in advanced cancers. Generated by immunoSEQ multiplex PCR, the TCRdb table keeps only in-frame clones and is missing some. Here the sample spans fewer than 30,000 clones, about four fifths being singletons. Sequencing used CD4+ or CD8+ T cells sorted from blood, obtained in a trial of the OX40 agonist ivuxolimab. These receptors all stem from an adult with an advanced solid tumor such as melanoma, head and neck, liver or kidney cancer. Both conserved end residues are part of each CDR3. A D gene is named only where the DNA matches it firmly. Expanded clones are given a class, and other clones once, few, many or no size at all.

D gene,V gene,J gene,clone size,CDR3 length,CDR3 protein
-,TRBV7-3,TRBJ2-7,once,13,CASSLTTDYEQYF
-,TRBV4-2,TRBJ2-3,-,17,CASSQDILAGKGTTQYF
TRBD1,TRBV28,TRBJ2-7,once,14,CAIAPGTGSYEQYF
TRBD2,TRBV4-1,TRBJ2-1,-,15,CASSQASGAYNEQFF
-,TRBV4-2,TRBJ1-5,-,16,CASSQDLGQPNQPQHF
TRBD2,TRBV2,TRBJ2-7,-,12,CAGSGGETEQYF
-,TRBV5-5,TRBJ1-4,-,14,CASSSETPNEKLFF
TRBD1,TRBV28,TRBJ1-4,few,15,CASVGQGEYNEKLFF
-,TRBV5-6,TRBJ2-7,-,13,CASSPGTDIEQYF
TRBD1,TRBV7-9,TRBJ2-7,few,16,CASSLYGTGLGYEQYF
-,TRBV6-5,TRBJ2-5,few,15,CASSYWGGREETQYF
-,TRBV2,TRBJ1-1,-,13,CASAEKPGTEAFF
TRBD2,TRBV29-1,TRBJ2-1,-,15,CSVEGTSGSLNEQFF
-,TRBV27,TRBJ2-1,-,15,CASSFLGFSYNEQFF
-,TRBV7-9,TRBJ2-1,-,12,CAGQVAGDEQFF
-,TRBV5-6,TRBJ1-2,-,13,CASSLGLSYGYTF
-,TRBV28,TRBJ1-2,-,14,CASSLVSENYGYTF
-,TRBV13,TRBJ1-1,-,14,CASSLGRSNTEAFF
-,TRBV5-6,TRBJ1-6,-,14,CASSFWGSLSPLHF
TRBD2,TRBV6-5,TRBJ2-7,-,13,CATAPGGGYEQYF
-,TRBV30,TRBJ2-7,-,11,CAWSGTYEQYF
TRBD1,TRBV9,TRBJ1-2,-,14,CASSVEGAWYGYTF
-,TRBV4-1,TRBJ1-3,once,17,CASSQVRTDSSGNTIYF
TRBD1,TRBV19,TRBJ1-6,-,15,CASSMTGGAQSPLHF
-,TRBV5-6,TRBJ1-6,-,16,CASRTGPSSYNSPLHF
-,TRBV5-6,TRBJ2-7,-,14,CASSLANLFYEQYF
-,TRBV6-1,TRBJ1-5,-,13,CASSEEAHQPQHF
-,TRBV7-9,TRBJ2-7,-,12,CASSATDYEQYF
-,TRBV5-6,TRBJ2-7,once,14,CASSKGSTEYEQYF
-,TRBV7-8,TRBJ2-1,-,14,CASSFYVGGGLQFF
-,TRBV25-1,TRBJ2-5,-,14,CASSAAGTGETQYF
-,TRBV7-6,TRBJ2-5,-,15,CASGRWALEGETQYF
TRBD2,TRBV15,TRBJ2-1,-,15,CATSSLAGAYNEQFF
-,TRBV19,TRBJ2-7,-,15,CASSPTWDSSYEQYF
TRBD2,TRBV5-8,TRBJ2-1,-,17,CASSLGSRGNFRNEQFF
TRBD2,TRBV5-6,TRBJ2-3,-,15,CASSSGLAISDTQYF
TRBD1,TRBV5-1,TRBJ1-5,-,15,CASSQGTGENQPQHF
TRBD2,TRBV9,TRBJ2-2,-,16,CASSVHSGGDTGELFF
TRBD1,TRBV30,TRBJ2-5,-,14,CAWSGGTGRQEQYF
-,TRBV15,TRBJ1-3,-,19,CATSRDLVGTTVSGNTIYF
-,TRBV5-6,TRBJ1-2,-,13,CASSLDRFYGYTF
-,TRBV7-8,TRBJ2-7,-,13,CASSFGTAYEQYF
-,TRBV11-2,TRBJ1-2,few,16,CASSRLTRRHNYGYTF
-,TRBV9,TRBJ2-7,-,14,CASSVVGSNDEQYF
TRBD1,TRBV30,TRBJ1-2,once,18,CAWSFTYGTGGRNYGYTF
-,TRBV9,TRBJ1-1,-,14,CASSVAGDYTEAFF
-,TRBV30,TRBJ1-4,-,14,CAWSVLSTNEKLFF
-,TRBV7-7,TRBJ2-7,-,13,CASSLTSANEQYF
-,TRBV9,TRBJ2-3,-,13,CASSVGSTDTQYF
-,TRBV9,TRBJ2-7,-,16,CASSADGTAVQLEQYF
-,TRBV6-6,TRBJ2-7,-,11,CASRVTYEQYF
TRBD1,TRBV5-1,TRBJ2-5,-,16,CASRRWIRDREATQYF
-,TRBV4-1,TRBJ1-1,-,14,CASSIGTSGAEAFF
-,TRBV5-4,TRBJ1-2,medium-sized,16,CASSLESHIVDYGYTF
-,TRBV27,TRBJ1-1,-,13,CASKGGGNTEAFF